Sequencing of this T cell receptor beta chain was carried out in a study of glioma-infiltrating T cells. Overall study results and limits: Tissue-blood divergence was below expectation in non-neoplastic patients, above in gliomas.

The iRepertoire nested amplicon-rescue multiplex PCR amplified TCR alpha and beta CDR3s from RNA. Input was about 95-400 ng of tissue mRNA or PBMC total RNA. MiXCR, run by TCRdb on the multiplex PCR reads, gives a single entry per CDR3 protein. The sample has about 89,000 distinct CDR3 sequences; about 23% are singletons. This clonotype was recorded only once. Its antigen is unidentified. A read error is possible here, since a much larger clone lies one base away. Germline lookup yields CDR1 DFQATT and CDR2 SNEGSKA (reference sequence). J was trimmed by 4 bases and V by 2 bases; bases with no gene match: 16. This CDR3 is 18 amino acids long.

Sequenced input: glioma tissue, nonneoplastic brain tissue, or PBMCs (not recorded which). The receptor was derived from a human donor with low-grade glioma or glioblastoma, undergoing nonglioma brain surgery, or in good health (not recorded which). The V call is TRBV20-1, the J call TRBJ2-1; 8 nucleotides line up with TRBD2. CDR3 residues: CSARTLKGPGGGYNEQFF. The DNA of the CDR3 is TGCAGTGCTAGAACTCTCAAGGGTCCGGGGGGGGGGTACAATGAGCAGTTCTTC.